The clone carrying this T cell receptor beta chain showed up just a few times. This CDR3 is built from 13 residues. Trimming took 2 bases from V and 8 from J, leaving 10 bases between them. From germline, CDR1 is SGHRS and CDR2 YFSETQ. This sample was taken from a study of glioma-infiltrating T cells after dendritic cell vaccination. The method was immunoSEQ multiplex PCR; TCRdb's version includes in-frame clones alone and lacks a portion of them. The sample lists about 92,000 clones; around 86% were seen once. The material sequenced was blood, taken before dendritic cell vaccination. This sequence joins TRBV5-1 and TRBJ1-4, with D possibly TRBD1 on 5 matching bases. The sequence was collected from a human donor with glioblastoma. The CDR3 DNA sequence: TGCGCCAGCAGCTTAGGAGGGGTCGAAAAACTGTTTTTT. Translation gives CASSLGGVEKLFF.